A few counts support the clone carrying this T cell receptor beta chain. The sample belongs to a study of blood T cell repertoires in COVID-19. Study-wide background: Some COVID-19 samples were acute and others convalescent; all came from the United States, Italy and Spain. T cells, B-cell-depleted T cells, or PBMCs provided the cDNA or gDNA that served as material.

In the study's own analysis: Estimates of nucleated cell counts were drawn from the amplification of reference gene primers. Here immunoSEQ multiplex PCR was the method, and the copy in TCRdb shows in-frame clones only, minus some. D and trimming come from the DNA, and the V and J calls and clone size come from that table. The table lists over 250,000 clones, about 85% of them singletons, with about an eighth in the top ten. The CDR3 is 13 residues long. Trimming took off 8 bases at V and 5 bases at J, with 13 bases between the two ends. The germline gives CDR1 MNHEY, CDR2 SVGAGI. The rearrangement uses TRBV6-5 and TRBJ2-1; D uncertain. This clonotype was obtained from a human donor in a cohort sampled during active COVID-19. Sequences were obtained from peripheral blood. CDR3 in DNA: TGTGCCAGCGGTAGCACCGTCCACAATGAGCAGTTCTTC. Translation gives CASGSTVHNEQFF.